This entry features one T cell receptor beta chain sequence. During active infection, Seattle patients enrolled and were then monitored through disease. This record belongs to a study of blood T cell repertoires in COVID-19. Study-level information: Sites in the United States, Italy and Spain provided acute and convalescent COVID-19 samples. PBMCs, B-cell-depleted T cells, or T cells were the source of the cDNA or gDNA that made up the material.

Original methodology: The authors estimated nucleated cell counts from reference gene primer amplification. The method was immunoSEQ multiplex PCR; TCRdb's version includes in-frame clones alone and lacks a portion of them. The V and J calls and the clone size are those of that table, but D and trimming were determined from the DNA. The table records 310,000 or so clones, 85% to 90% of them present only once. The CDR3 has 16 residues. The germline CDR1 and CDR2 sequences are SGHAT and FQNNGV. V trimming: 5 bases; J trimming: 7 bases; junction bases outside the gene matches: 12. The receptor's source is a woman aged 25 to 45 with COVID-19, enrolled during active disease. V gene TRBV11-2 combines with J gene TRBJ1-4, with 8 bases aligning to TRBD1. Source material: peripheral blood. The CDR3 reads CASSVGRQGWSEKLFF. CDR3 coding DNA: TGTGCCAGCAGCGTAGGGCGACAGGGGTGGAGTGAAAAACTGTTTTTT.